This T cell receptor beta chain appears in the sequencing data of a study of T cells after yellow fever vaccination (dated by TCRdb to the late 2010s). For the study in its entirety: The SMART-Seq v4 Ultra Low Input RNA kit was used to prepare libraries from fractions with low cell numbers. To follow T-cell clones before and after primary and booster YFV17D yellow fever vaccination, bulk TCR alpha and beta repertoires were sequenced over time. Two healthy male donors made up the cohort, one aged 18 to 30 years and the other aged 30 to 40 years. Blood was drawn at multiple timepoints before and after primary and secondary immunization, with bulk PBMC replicates and cell subsets isolated.

Synthesis of TCR cDNA relied on 5'RACE template switching, a step that introduced a universal primer site along with unique molecular identifiers. Priming for cDNA synthesis came from both the TCR alpha and TCR beta constant segments. Two PCR steps were used to amplify libraries, with sample barcodes and sequencing adapters being added in the second step. Sequencing of the libraries was done on either Illumina HiSeq 2500 (2x100 bp) or NovaSeq (2x150 bp). Per the original workflow: MIGEC was used to demultiplex reads and collapse the reads into UMI consensus sequences, and MiXCR was used for V(D)J alignment. Clonotypes responding to the vaccine were identified with edgeR on replicate PBMC samples, with the criteria of FDR below 0.01 and a log2 fold change above 5 up to day 15. CD4 or CD8 identity was assigned to each bulk clonotype according to whether the clonotype was present at higher abundance in the sequenced CD4 repertoire or the sequenced CD8 repertoire. Using fastp trimming at Q25 and MiXCR clonotype assembly, TCRdb reanalyzed the public sequencing data and kept in-frame beta chains. Duplicate CDR3 protein sequences are folded into a single record with the most common DNA and genes. In this record, the V and J calls reflect TCRdb's handling and not the investigators' own analysis. The sample table records some 110,000 distinct CDR3 sequences; more than 6% of these occur just once. Around 2.6% of the sample is taken by the ten largest.

CDR1 and CDR2 are read off the germline V gene as SGHTA and FQGNSA. V and J lose 5 bases and 5 bases, and a span of 18 bases separates them. Including cysteine and phenylalanine, the CDR3 has 15 amino acids. CDR3 DNA is the only sequence kept; it has 45 bases, read in frame from the first base. Details on this clonotype: The antigen it binds to is not known. No base quality information exists; no much larger clone differs at one position.

This specimen's treatment or condition label, per the study, means: live attenuated yellow fever vaccine strain. A standard Ficoll-Paque protocol was used to isolate PBMCs from peripheral blood. Dynabeads CD4 and CD8 positive selection kits were used to isolate CD4 and CD8 T-cell fractions. RNA was extracted with TriZol from bulk PBMCs, CD4 and CD8 fractions, and dextramer-positive and dextramer-negative fractions. Results the study describes overall, beyond this receptor: Compared with the primary T-cell response, the secondary T-cell response was faster but weaker, reaching its peak on day 5 rather than on day 15. Most clones expanded after primary vaccination were re-detected after the booster (about 95% of CD4 and about nine tenths of CD8), suggesting broad memory maintenance. A small fraction of clonotypes showed up in both the CD4 and CD8 compartments, probably as a result of convergent recombination. Only a couple of donors were included in the study, so the extent to which the findings can be generalized is limited. Computational filtering was needed because FACS-sorted repertoires could contain abundant contaminating clonotypes from the bulk population.

The sample consisted of CD4+ T cells sorted from PBMCs, taken approximately 11 days after the first yellow fever vaccination. The chain uses TRBV7-2 and TRBJ2-5, and possibly TRBD2, on 6 matching bases. The clonotype originates from a man aged 18 to 29 who received the YFV17D yellow fever vaccine. The DNA reads as follows: TGTGCCAGCAGCAACAACCGGGCCCGGGGGGAGACCCAGTACTTC. Its protein product is CASSNNRARGETQYF.